This is a list of T cell receptor beta chains from one sample in a study of siplizumab effects on memory and regulatory T cells. TCRdb's table, derived via immunoSEQ multiplex PCR, lists solely in-frame clones and lacks some. Among about 57,000 clones listed, less than 90% were seen once. The specimen sequenced was memory CD4+ T cells sorted from blood. All receptors derive from a human donor in good health. The CDR3 runs from the conserved cysteine through the conserved F or W. D genes are given only for firm matches. For some rows the clone size is stated as once, few or many, or as a class when expanded; others skip it.

j_gene | v_gene | abundance | d_gene | CDR3nt | CDR3aa
TRBJ2-1 | TRBV19 | . | . | TGTGCCAGTAACCGGAACGGTGACAATGAGCAGTTCTTC | CASNRNGDNEQFF
TRBJ1-3 | TRBV4-2 | once | . | TGTGCCAGCAGCCGCGGGGGAGGGTCTGGAAACACCATATATTTT | CASSRGGGSGNTIYF
TRBJ1-2 | TRBV6-5 | . | TRBD1 | TGTGCCAGCAGACTCGGACAGGGGGGCGGCTACACCTTC | CASRLGQGGGYTF
TRBJ2-1 | TRBV13 | few | TRBD2 | TGTGCCAGCAGCGCCAGGATTCCCCTCGCGACTAGCGCAAACAATGAGCAGTTCTTC | CASSARIPLATSANNEQFF
TRBJ1-5 | TRBV5-6 | . | . | TGTGCCAGCAGCTCCAGGAGAGGGGGCAATCAGCCCCAGCATTTT | CASSSRRGGNQPQHF
TRBJ1-2 | TRBV29-1 | . | TRBD1 | TGCAGCATAGGCCCACTGACAGGGATTGGCTACACCTTC | CSIGPLTGIGYTF
TRBJ2-1 | TRBV4-1 | . | . | TGCGCCAGCAGCCCCTCCTCCTACAATGAGCAGTTCTTC | CASSPSSYNEQFF
TRBJ2-7 | TRBV6-1 | . | TRBD1 | TGTGCCAGCAGTGATCCGGGACAGAGCTCCTACGAGCAGTACTTC | CASSDPGQSSYEQYF
TRBJ2-7 | TRBV27 | . | . | TGTGCCAGCAGTTCGCCCTGCTACGAGCAGTACTTC | CASSSPCYEQYF
TRBJ2-5 | TRBV5-6 | . | . | TGTGCCAGCAGCGCACAGGGCACAGCGGAGACCCAGTACTTC | CASSAQGTAETQYF
TRBJ2-5 | TRBV5-6 | . | . | TGTGCCAGCAGCTTCGGCTACCAAGAGACCCAGTACTTC | CASSFGYQETQYF
TRBJ2-3 | TRBV7-2 | . | . | TGTGCCAGCAGCTCCCGGACTAGCACAGATACGCAGTATTTT | CASSSRTSTDTQYF
TRBJ2-7 | TRBV6-1 | . | TRBD1 | TGTGCCAGCAGTGCAAGGGACAGGGGTTACGAGCAGTACTTC | CASSARDRGYEQYF
TRBJ1-2 | TRBV7-2 | . | TRBD1 | TGTGCCAGCAGCTCAGGGGGCTCAGGCTATGGCTACACCTTC | CASSSGGSGYGYTF
TRBJ2-7 | TRBV5-1 | . | TRBD1 | TGCGCCAGCAGCTTGGGACAGGGGGGCCCCTACGAGCAGTACTTC | CASSLGQGGPYEQYF
TRBJ2-5 | TRBV12-5 | . | . | TGTGCTAGTGGCCACTTCCAAGAGACCCAGTACTTC | CASGHFQETQYF
TRBJ1-1 | TRBV6-1 | . | . | TGTGCCAGCATAGCCGTCGCTGAAGCTTTCTTT | CASIAVAEAFF
TRBJ1-4 | TRBV6-5 | . | . | TGTGCCAGCAGTTCCGGACAGCTTAATGAAAAACTGTTTTTT | CASSSGQLNEKLFF
TRBJ2-2 | TRBV5-4 | . | . | TGTGCCAGCAGCTTGGGCTACATTACAAACACCGGGGAGCTGTTTTTT | CASSLGYITNTGELFF
TRBJ2-1 | TRBV15 | . | TRBD2 | TGTGCCACTGGGACGGGGGGCTACAATGAGCAGTTCTTC | CATGTGGYNEQFF
TRBJ1-1 | TRBV7-9 | . | . | TGTGCCAGCAGCGCCCGCCCGACTATGAACACTGAAGCTTTCTTT | CASSARPTMNTEAFF
TRBJ1-5 | TRBV5-1 | . | . | TGCGCCAGCAGCTTGATAGGCGCACGCAATCAGCCCCAGCATTTT | CASSLIGARNQPQHF
TRBJ2-3 | TRBV11-1 | . | . | TGTGCCAGCAGCTTTGGGGGGGCCGGTACAGATACGCAGTATTTT | CASSFGGAGTDTQYF
TRBJ2-1 | TRBV28 | . | . | TGTGCCAGCACCCTCGGGACGTTCGGCAATGAGCAGTTCTTC | CASTLGTFGNEQFF
TRBJ1-2 | TRBV28 | . | TRBD1 | TGTGCCAGCAGGTCCGGACAGGGGGACTATGGCTACACCTTC | CASRSGQGDYGYTF
TRBJ2-3 | TRBV2 | . | TRBD2 | TGTGCCAGTAATCCCGGACTAGGACTCACAGATACGCAGTATTTT | CASNPGLGLTDTQYF
TRBJ2-7 | TRBV6-1 | . | TRBD1 | TGTGCCAGCAGACTGGGACAGGGGGTAATCTACGAGCAGTACTTC | CASRLGQGVIYEQYF
TRBJ1-6 | TRBV5-5 | . | . | TGTGCCAGCAGCAGCACAGGGAACCATAATTCACCCCTCCACTTT | CASSSTGNHNSPLHF
TRBJ1-1 | TRBV6-5 | . | . | TGTGCCAGCAGTTACTATGGAGGGACTGAAGCTTTCTTT | CASSYYGGTEAFF
TRBJ2-7 | TRBV5-8 | few | TRBD1 | TGTGCCAGCAAGTTTAGGGGGCTTGGGTACGAGCAGTACTTC | CASKFRGLGYEQYF
TRBJ2-6 | TRBV30 | . | TRBD2 | TGTGCCTGGTCCGGGGGAGTAGTATTAGCGGGCGGGCATGATTCTGGGGCCAACGTCCTGACTTTC | CAWSGGVVLAGGHDSGANVLTF
TRBJ1-3 | TRBV30 | . | TRBD1 | TGTGCCAGGACAGGAACCCCCTCTGGAAACACCATATATTTT | CARTGTPSGNTIYF
TRBJ1-1 | TRBV9 | . | TRBD1 | TGTGCCAGCAGGAGGGGGCTGAACACTGAAGCTTTCTTT | CASRRGLNTEAFF
TRBJ1-1 | TRBV7-2 | . | . | TGTGCCAGCAGCTTAAGGGGCGGTGGGGACACTGAAGCTTTCTTT | CASSLRGGGDTEAFF
TRBJ1-1 | TRBV7-2 | . | . | TGTGCCAGCAGCTTAGGGGGGGGCAAGGCGGCTGAAGCTTTCTTT | CASSLGGGKAAEAFF
TRBJ1-5 | TRBV19 | many | . | TGTGCCAGTAGTATAAGTGGCAGGGGTCGATGGCAGCCCCAGCATTTT | CASSISGRGRWQPQHF
TRBJ1-2 | TRBV5-8 | . | . | TGTGCCAGCAGCTTGAATACAGGCTACACCTTC | CASSLNTGYTF
TRBJ1-1 | TRBV11-3 | . | . | TGTGCCAGCAGCCCCTATCCGGGTACTGAAACTTTCTTT | CASSPYPGTETFF
TRBJ2-7 | TRBV6-6 | . | . | TGTGCCAGCAGCTCCGACTACGAGCAGTACTTC | CASSSDYEQYF
TRBJ1-6 | TRBV19 | . | . | TGTGCCAGTAGTTCATTGAAACGGGACGGTAATTCACCCCTCCACTTT | CASSSLKRDGNSPLHF
TRBJ2-5 | TRBV2 | once | . | TGTGCCACCCAAAGGACGGAACAAGAGACCCAGTACTTC | CATQRTEQETQYF
TRBJ1-2 | TRBV10-2 | once | . | TGCGCCAGCAGTGAGTCGTGGGGGCGCGACTATGGCTACACCTTC | CASSESWGRDYGYTF
TRBJ1-2 | TRBV14 | . | TRBD1 | TGTGCCAGCAGTCGGGACAGGCAGGCTATGCGTGGCTACACCTTC | CASSRDRQAMRGYTF
TRBJ2-5 | TRBV29-1 | . | . | TGCAGCGTTGGGGCGGATAATAGGAGGCAGTTGGAGACCCAGTACTTC | CSVGADNRRQLETQYF
TRBJ1-1 | TRBV7-9 | . | . | TGTGCCAGCAGCCCGTCGACGGGGAACACTGAAGCTTTCTTT | CASSPSTGNTEAFF
TRBJ2-1 | TRBV27 | . | TRBD1 | TGTGCCAGCAGTTTGTTTAGGCAGGGGGCGTCCAATGAGCAGTTCTTC | CASSLFRQGASNEQFF
TRBJ2-7 | TRBV2 | . | TRBD2 | TGTGCCAGCAGTGAAGCGGGGACTAGCGGAAACTACGAGCAGTACTTC | CASSEAGTSGNYEQYF
TRBJ2-1 | TRBV4-1 | . | . | TGCGCCAGCAGCCAGTACAATGAGCAGTTCTTC | CASSQYNEQFF
TRBJ1-6 | TRBV10-3 | once | . | TGTGCCATCAGTGAGTCCTTCGACAGAACCCTCCACTTT | CAISESFDRTLHF
TRBJ2-3 | TRBV5-1 | few | TRBD2 | TGCGCCAGCAGCTTGGTAGCGGGAGGGGGAGATACGCAGTATTTT | CASSLVAGGGDTQYF
TRBJ2-7 | TRBV30 | few | TRBD2 | TGTGCCTGGAGTGCCACCCGACTAGCGGCTACCTACGAGCAGTACTTC | CAWSATRLAATYEQYF